This T cell receptor beta chain was obtained from a study of OX40 agonist ivuxolimab in advanced cancers. Overall study results and limits: Relative to CD4+ cells, CD8+ T cells on average had more expanded clones.

Germline V lookup: CDR1 SGHRS, CDR2 YFSETQ. Trimming took 4 bases from V and 3 from J; bases not matched to a gene: 11. The CDR3 loop spans 17 amino acids. The method was immunoSEQ multiplex PCR; TCRdb's version includes in-frame clones alone and lacks a portion of them. The sample lists under 95,000 clones, around nine tenths occurring once. With respect to this clone: Antigen unknown.

The specimen was CD4+ or CD8+ T cells sorted from blood, collected in a trial of the OX40 agonist ivuxolimab. The source of this sequence is an adult with an advanced solid tumor such as melanoma, head and neck, liver or kidney cancer. V is TRBV5-1 and J is TRBJ1-1; TRBD1 matches at 11 bases. This CDR3 reads CASSIGTGGQGDTEAFF. The CDR3 region has the DNA TGCGCCAGCAGCATAGGGACAGGGGGTCAAGGGGACACTGAAGCTTTCTTT.